Listed here are 11 T cell receptor beta chains from one sample, sequenced in a study of control samples from healthy donors and cancer patients. The table came from immunoSEQ multiplex PCR; TCRdb's copy has only in-frame clones and leaves some out. This sample has about 180,000 clones, with just over 90% found just once. Input material: blood. These receptors originate from a man aged 30 to 39 in good health.

This clone was detected only a few times. The chain combines TRBV19 with TRBJ2-3, with D possibly TRBD2 on 6 matching bases. The length of the CDR3 is 15 residues. From germline, CDR1 is LNHDA and CDR2 SQIVND (reference sequence). V was shortened by 0 bases and J by 6 bases, with 13 bases between the two germline ends. CDR3 loop: CASSIESAGKDTQYF. The CDR3 nucleotides read TGTGCCAGTAGTATAGAGTCGGCGGGGAAGGATACGCAGTATTTT. Combining the CDR3 with reference TRBV19 and TRBJ2-3 gives the whole variable domain DGGITQSPKYLFRKEGQNVTLSCEQNLNHDAMYWYRQDPGQGLRLIYYSQIVNDFQKGDIAEGYSVSREKKESFPLTVTSAQKNPTAFYLCASSIESAGKDTQYFGPGTRLTVL.

The chain uses TRBV27 and TRBJ2-1; 10 bases are a match to TRBD2. This CDR3 contains 16 residues. Germline V gene data show CDR1 as MNHEY and CDR2 as SMNVEV (reference sequence). J gave up 2 bases and V 5 bases, and 6 bases lay outside the gene matches. CDR3 loop: CASSTQRGGAYNEQFF. Written as DNA, the CDR3 is TGTGCCAGCAGTACCCAGCGGGGGGGCGCCTACAATGAGCAGTTCTTC.

This chain joins TRBV10-3 and TRBJ2-2, with D possibly being TRBD2 (6 bases). This CDR3 spans 16 amino acids. Germline CDR1 is ENHRY and CDR2 is SYGVKD. V lost 8 bases and J 1 base, leaving 17 bases between the germline ends. The CDR3 spells CAISQGGAGNTGELFF. CDR3 DNA sequence: TGTGCCATCTCCCAAGGAGGGGCAGGGAACACCGGGGAGCTGTTTTTT.

The rearrangement joins TRBV28 to TRBJ1-5, with D hard to call. The CDR3 covers 14 residues. Trimming shortened V by 2 bases and J by 0 bases, and 5 bases separated the two germline ends. Germline-derived CDR1 and CDR2 are MDHEN and SYDVKM. The CDR3 DNA is TGTGCCAGCAGTTTAGGGAATAGCAATCAGCCCCAGCATTTT. Amino acids: CASSLGNSNQPQHF.

This chain connects TRBV11-2 to TRBJ1-2; 7 nucleotides agree with TRBD1. CDR1 and CDR2 (germline): SGHAT, FQNNGV. V gave up 1 base and J gave up 4 bases; unmatched junction bases: 15. The CDR3 is 18 residues long. The CDR3 DNA is TGTGCCAGCAGCTTAGTCCCCCTTTCGCTGGGACAGCTCTATGGCTACACCTTC. Translating gives CASSLVPLSLGQLYGYTF. Based on the CDR3 plus reference TRBV11-2 and TRBJ1-2, the full variable domain is EAGVAQSPRYKIIEKRQSVAFWCNPISGHATLYWYQQILGQGPKLLIQFQNNGVVDDSQLPKDRFSAERLKGVDSTLKIQPAKLEDSAVYLCASSLVPLSLGQLYGYTFGSGTRLTVV.

The gene calls are TRBV5-4 and TRBJ1-3; D gene ambiguous. The germline gives CDR1 SGHNT, CDR2 YYREEE (reference sequence). This CDR3 contains 13 residues. The ends were cut back, 1 base at V and 11 bases at J, with 13 bases in the middle. CDR3 sequence (DNA): TGTGCCAGCAGCTTGAAGCACTCGGAGGCCATATATTTT. It translates to CASSLKHSEAIYF. The whole variable domain, filled in from reference TRBV5-4 and TRBJ1-3, reads ETGVTQSPTHLIKTRGQQVTLRCSSQSGHNTVSWYQQALGQGPQFIFQYYREEENGRGNFPPRFSGLQFPNYSSELNVNALELDDSALYLCASSLKHSEAIYFGEGSWLTVV.

The J gene is TRBJ2-1, the V gene TRBV7-2; possible D gene TRBD2, 6 bases. V gave up 6 bases and J gave up 13 bases, with 19 bases separating them. The CDR3 loop spans 13 amino acids. Germline-derived CDR1 and CDR2 are SGHTA and FQGNSA. The CDR3 spells CASSHTKGLHQFF. The CDR3 region has the DNA TGTGCCAGCAGTCATACTAAGGGACTCCACCAGTTCTTC.

This sequence joins TRBV7-8 and TRBJ2-6, with TRBD1 as a possible D gene (5 bases). The germline V gene encodes CDR1 SGHVS and CDR2 FQNEAQ. Trimming removed 3 bases at V and 5 bases at J, with 17 bases between. This CDR3 is 17 amino acids long. The CDR3 region has the DNA TGTGCCAGCAGCTTTGAAGACAGCCTCGGTTGGGCCAACGTCCTGACTTTC. As protein: CASSFEDSLGWANVLTF.

This clone came up once. The chain recombines TRBV29-1 with TRBJ2-2; D gene unclear. Germline CDR1 SQVTM, CDR2 ANQGSEA. CDR3 size: 12 residues. Trimming cost V 4 bases and J 2 bases, with 5 bases left between them. The CDR3 nucleotides read TGCAGCGTTGGCCCCAACACCGGGGAGCTGTTTTTT. Translating it yields CSVGPNTGELFF.

The CDR3 loop reads CASSFLTSGSNEQFF. The CDR3 DNA reads as TGTGCCAGCAGTTTTCTGACTAGCGGGAGCAATGAGCAGTTCTTC. The chain recombines TRBV27 with TRBJ2-1; 12 bases agree with TRBD2. Trimming cost V 3 bases and J 6 bases; bases outside gene matches: 3. This CDR3 has 15 amino acids. Looked up from germline, CDR1 is MNHEY and CDR2 is SMNVEV (reference sequence).

The chain recombines TRBV5-6 with TRBJ1-2; no clear D gene. From germline, CDR1 is SGHDT and CDR2 YYEEEE. V was shortened by 1 base and J by 3 bases, with 4 bases between the two germline ends. The CDR3 sequence is 12 residues long. DNA of the CDR3: TGTGCCAGCAGCTTGAGGGACTATGGCTACACCTTC. It encodes CASSLRDYGYTF.